Listed below are T cell receptor beta chains from one sample, sequenced in a study of OX40 agonist ivuxolimab in advanced cancers. Method: immunoSEQ multiplex PCR; TCRdb's copy keeps in-frame clones and lacks some. The sample contains 30,000 to 40,000 clones, around nine tenths of which appear only once. Sequenced here: CD4+ or CD8+ T cells sorted from blood, sampled in a trial of the OX40 agonist ivuxolimab. These receptors were taken from an adult with an advanced solid tumor such as melanoma, head and neck, liver or kidney cancer. Both conserved end residues are part of each CDR3. Each record gives: V gene, D gene, J gene, clone size, CDR3 protein, CDR3 DNA. A D gene is named only where the DNA matches it firmly. Where a row states a size, it is once, few, many or the class of an expanded clone; other rows omit it.

V gene: TRBV5-8; D gene: NA; J gene: TRBJ1-1; clone size: NA; CDR3 protein: CASPIGSGAEAFF; CDR3 DNA: TGTGCCAGCCCCATTGGGAGTGGGGCTGAAGCTTTCTTT
V gene: TRBV6-6; D gene: NA; J gene: TRBJ1-6; clone size: NA; CDR3 protein: CASSPPEGWRDSPLHF; CDR3 DNA: TGTGCCAGCAGTCCGCCGGAGGGTTGGCGAGATTCACCCCTCCACTTT
V gene: TRBV27; D gene: TRBD2; J gene: TRBJ2-7; clone size: once; CDR3 protein: CASSLGREGYEQYF; CDR3 DNA: TGTGCCAGCAGTTTGGGCAGGGAGGGTTACGAGCAGTACTTC
V gene: TRBV21-1; D gene: NA; J gene: TRBJ2-3; clone size: NA; CDR3 protein: CASTKGGPSGETDTQYF; CDR3 DNA: TGTGCCAGCACCAAAGGGGGTCCTAGCGGGGAAACAGATACGCAGTATTTT
V gene: TRBV27; D gene: TRBD2; J gene: TRBJ2-7; clone size: NA; CDR3 protein: CASSASSGSFYEQYF; CDR3 DNA: TGTGCCAGCAGTGCATCTAGCGGGAGCTTCTACGAGCAGTACTTC
V gene: TRBV7-9; D gene: NA; J gene: TRBJ1-1; clone size: NA; CDR3 protein: CASSPTTGRNTEAFF; CDR3 DNA: TGTGCCAGCAGCCCGACGACGGGTCGGAACACTGAAGCTTTCTTT
V gene: TRBV6-1; D gene: NA; J gene: TRBJ2-3; clone size: NA; CDR3 protein: CASSEAGGGTDTQYF; CDR3 DNA: TGTGCCAGCAGTGAAGCGGGAGGAGGGACAGATACGCAGTATTTT
V gene: TRBV7-8; D gene: TRBD1; J gene: TRBJ2-7; clone size: NA; CDR3 protein: CASSLAGQGLEQYF; CDR3 DNA: TGTGCCAGCAGCTTAGCGGGACAGGGGCTCGAGCAGTACTTC
V gene: TRBV2; D gene: NA; J gene: TRBJ1-4; clone size: NA; CDR3 protein: CASRDDATNEKLFF; CDR3 DNA: TGTGCCAGCAGGGATGATGCAACTAATGAAAAACTGTTTTTT
V gene: TRBV25-1; D gene: NA; J gene: TRBJ1-1; clone size: NA; CDR3 protein: CASIDGTEAFF; CDR3 DNA: TGTGCCAGCATCGATGGAACTGAAGCTTTCTTT
V gene: TRBV10-1; D gene: NA; J gene: TRBJ2-7; clone size: NA; CDR3 protein: CASSEGTGNEQYF; CDR3 DNA: TGCGCCAGCAGTGAGGGGACGGGGAACGAGCAGTACTTC
V gene: TRBV7-6; D gene: NA; J gene: TRBJ1-1; clone size: NA; CDR3 protein: CASSLGGPNTEAFF; CDR3 DNA: TGTGCCAGCAGCTTAGGGGGACCGAACACTGAAGCTTTCTTT
V gene: TRBV4-2; D gene: TRBD2; J gene: TRBJ2-7; clone size: NA; CDR3 protein: CASSQEHSGTAYEQYF; CDR3 DNA: TGTGCCAGCAGCCAGGAACATAGCGGGACTGCCTACGAGCAGTACTTC
V gene: TRBV2; D gene: TRBD1; J gene: TRBJ1-1; clone size: NA; CDR3 protein: CASKGGRGNTEAFF; CDR3 DNA: TGTGCCAGCAAAGGGGGCAGGGGGAACACTGAAGCTTTCTTT
V gene: TRBV6-1; D gene: TRBD2; J gene: TRBJ2-1; clone size: NA; CDR3 protein: CASSESPGSGMGDEQFF; CDR3 DNA: TGTGCCAGCAGTGAATCTCCGGGTAGCGGGATGGGGGATGAGCAGTTCTTC
V gene: TRBV27; D gene: NA; J gene: TRBJ2-5; clone size: NA; CDR3 protein: CASSLSGGLETQYF; CDR3 DNA: TGTGCCAGCAGTTTATCGGGGGGGCTAGAGACCCAGTACTTC
V gene: TRBV5-1; D gene: TRBD2; J gene: TRBJ2-3; clone size: once; CDR3 protein: CASSLDPLAGGTDTQYF; CDR3 DNA: TGCGCCAGCAGCTTGGACCCACTAGCGGGGGGCACAGATACGCAGTATTTT
V gene: TRBV30; D gene: NA; J gene: TRBJ1-1; clone size: NA; CDR3 protein: CAWSVLRSDEAFF; CDR3 DNA: TGTGCCTGGAGTGTACTAAGGAGTGATGAAGCTTTCTTT
V gene: TRBV27; D gene: NA; J gene: TRBJ2-5; clone size: NA; CDR3 protein: CASSYLGQIQETQYF; CDR3 DNA: TGTGCCAGCAGTTATCTAGGACAGATCCAAGAGACCCAGTACTTC
V gene: TRBV25-1; D gene: TRBD2; J gene: TRBJ2-5; clone size: NA; CDR3 protein: CASSEPGGEFQETQYF; CDR3 DNA: TGTGCCAGCAGTGAACCTGGGGGGGAGTTTCAAGAGACCCAGTACTTC
V gene: TRBV7-9; D gene: TRBD2; J gene: TRBJ2-2; clone size: NA; CDR3 protein: CASSNLAGSPRELFF; CDR3 DNA: TGTGCCAGCAGCAATCTAGCGGGGAGCCCCCGGGAGCTGTTTTTT
V gene: TRBV4-1; D gene: TRBD2; J gene: TRBJ2-5; clone size: NA; CDR3 protein: CASSQEPPGLAGVLYQETQYF; CDR3 DNA: TGCGCCAGCAGCCAAGAACCGCCGGGACTAGCGGGGGTACTTTACCAAGAGACCCAGTACTTC
V gene: TRBV27; D gene: NA; J gene: TRBJ2-5; clone size: once; CDR3 protein: CASSLSDSQETQYF; CDR3 DNA: TGTGCCAGCAGTTTATCAGACAGCCAAGAGACCCAGTACTTC
V gene: TRBV5-1; D gene: NA; J gene: TRBJ1-1; clone size: NA; CDR3 protein: CASSLQGPSYEAFF; CDR3 DNA: TGCGCCAGCAGCTTACAAGGCCCCTCTTATGAAGCTTTCTTT
V gene: TRBV7-9; D gene: NA; J gene: TRBJ2-5; clone size: NA; CDR3 protein: CASSIRGAGMETQYF; CDR3 DNA: TGTGCCAGCAGCATCAGGGGAGCTGGCATGGAGACCCAGTACTTC
V gene: TRBV1; D gene: NA; J gene: TRBJ1-2; clone size: few; CDR3 protein: CTSSQDTQPYGYTF; CDR3 DNA: TGCACCAGCAGCCAAGACACACAGCCCTATGGCTACACCTTC
V gene: TRBV28; D gene: NA; J gene: TRBJ1-2; clone size: NA; CDR3 protein: CASSFDGDPGGYTF; CDR3 DNA: TGTGCCAGCAGTTTCGATGGGGATCCAGGGGGCTACACCTTC
V gene: TRBV27; D gene: TRBD2; J gene: TRBJ2-1; clone size: NA; CDR3 protein: CASSSGLAGGDEQFF; CDR3 DNA: TGTGCCAGCAGTTCGGGACTAGCGGGGGGGGATGAGCAGTTCTTC
V gene: TRBV5-4; D gene: TRBD2; J gene: TRBJ2-7; clone size: NA; CDR3 protein: CASSPGGSSYEQYF; CDR3 DNA: TGTGCCAGCAGCCCGGGGGGAAGCTCCTACGAGCAGTACTTC
V gene: TRBV19; D gene: TRBD2; J gene: TRBJ2-3; clone size: NA; CDR3 protein: CASSYSGTSSYTDTQYF; CDR3 DNA: TGTGCCAGTAGTTATTCCGGGACTAGCTCCTACACAGATACGCAGTATTTT
V gene: TRBV9; D gene: NA; J gene: TRBJ1-1; clone size: NA; CDR3 protein: CASSVVFGGDAFF; CDR3 DNA: TGTGCCAGCAGCGTAGTTTTTGGAGGGGACGCTTTCTTT
V gene: TRBV6-5; D gene: TRBD2; J gene: TRBJ2-7; clone size: NA; CDR3 protein: CASSYEDGRSSYEQYF; CDR3 DNA: TGTGCCAGCAGTTACGAGGACGGGAGGAGCTCCTACGAGCAGTACTTC
V gene: TRBV6-1; D gene: NA; J gene: TRBJ2-7; clone size: NA; CDR3 protein: CASIGGTPSYEQYF; CDR3 DNA: TGTGCCAGCATAGGAGGGACACCCTCCTACGAGCAGTACTTC
V gene: TRBV28; D gene: NA; J gene: TRBJ1-6; clone size: NA; CDR3 protein: CASSWGRVGITKSPLHF; CDR3 DNA: TGTGCCAGCAGTTGGGGGAGGGTAGGGATAACAAAATCACCCCTCCACTTT
V gene: TRBV28; D gene: TRBD1; J gene: TRBJ1-2; clone size: NA; CDR3 protein: CASSLGQGHTF; CDR3 DNA: TGTGCCAGCAGTTTGGGACAGGGCCACACCTTC
V gene: TRBV2; D gene: NA; J gene: TRBJ2-1; clone size: once; CDR3 protein: CASRPGSSYNEQFF; CDR3 DNA: TGTGCCAGCAGGCCGGGAAGCTCCTACAATGAGCAGTTCTTC
V gene: TRBV28; D gene: TRBD2; J gene: TRBJ2-7; clone size: NA; CDR3 protein: CASSSPLGGRADEQYF; CDR3 DNA: TGTGCCAGCAGTTCCCCGCTCGGCGGGAGGGCCGACGAGCAGTACTTC
V gene: TRBV4-2; D gene: NA; J gene: TRBJ2-2; clone size: NA; CDR3 protein: CASSQETSGTTGELFF; CDR3 DNA: TGTGCCAGCAGCCAAGAGACTTCGGGGACCACCGGGGAGCTGTTTTTT
V gene: TRBV11-2; D gene: NA; J gene: TRBJ2-7; clone size: many; CDR3 protein: CASSSLFNRYEQYF; CDR3 DNA: TGTGCCAGCAGCTCTTTATTCAATCGCTACGAGCAGTACTTC
V gene: TRBV27; D gene: NA; J gene: TRBJ1-6; clone size: NA; CDR3 protein: CASSLEPGLLNSPLHF; CDR3 DNA: TGTGCCAGCAGCCTGGAACCGGGACTTTTGAATTCACCCCTCCACTTT
V gene: TRBV7-6; D gene: TRBD1; J gene: TRBJ2-2; clone size: NA; CDR3 protein: CASSLRNVAGGPGELFF; CDR3 DNA: TGTGCCAGCAGCTTAAGGAATGTGGCAGGGGGCCCCGGGGAGCTGTTTTTT
V gene: TRBV27; D gene: NA; J gene: TRBJ1-5; clone size: NA; CDR3 protein: CASSFPNQPQHF; CDR3 DNA: TGTGCCAGCAGTTTTCCCAATCAGCCCCAGCATTTT
V gene: TRBV11-2; D gene: NA; J gene: TRBJ2-3; clone size: NA; CDR3 protein: CASSLGYGGTDTQYF; CDR3 DNA: TGTGCCAGCAGCTTAGGTTATGGGGGAACAGATACGCAGTATTTT
V gene: TRBV7-8; D gene: NA; J gene: TRBJ1-4; clone size: NA; CDR3 protein: CASSLAAGFDEKLFF; CDR3 DNA: TGTGCCAGCAGCTTAGCGGCAGGTTTTGACGAAAAACTGTTTTTT
V gene: TRBV4-2; D gene: TRBD2; J gene: TRBJ2-7; clone size: NA; CDR3 protein: CASSPEGTSGTYEQYF; CDR3 DNA: TGTGCCAGCAGCCCGGAAGGAACTAGCGGAACCTACGAGCAGTACTTC
V gene: TRBV15; D gene: TRBD2; J gene: TRBJ2-3; clone size: NA; CDR3 protein: CATSRDTGLAEPTDTQYF; CDR3 DNA: TGTGCCACCAGCAGAGATACCGGACTAGCGGAACCCACAGATACGCAGTATTTT
V gene: TRBV27; D gene: TRBD1; J gene: TRBJ2-7; clone size: NA; CDR3 protein: CASSIQGARNYEQYF; CDR3 DNA: TGTGCCAGCAGTATACAGGGGGCGAGAAACTACGAGCAGTACTTC
V gene: TRBV6-5; D gene: NA; J gene: TRBJ2-7; clone size: few; CDR3 protein: CASSWEGGGYEQYF; CDR3 DNA: TGTGCCAGCAGTTGGGAGGGGGGAGGGTACGAGCAGTACTTC
V gene: TRBV6-1; D gene: NA; J gene: TRBJ2-2; clone size: NA; CDR3 protein: CASSEANRVSAGELFF; CDR3 DNA: TGTGCCAGCAGTGAAGCGAACAGGGTCTCGGCCGGGGAGCTGTTTTTT
V gene: TRBV4-1; D gene: NA; J gene: TRBJ1-1; clone size: few; CDR3 protein: CASSPSGTNTEAFF; CDR3 DNA: TGCGCCAGCAGCCCCTCAGGAACTAACACTGAAGCTTTCTTT
V gene: TRBV10-3; D gene: NA; J gene: TRBJ2-7; clone size: NA; CDR3 protein: CAISESEVEGLSSYEQYF; CDR3 DNA: TGTGCCATCAGTGAGTCGGAGGTGGAGGGCCTTAGCTCCTACGAGCAGTACTTC
V gene: TRBV28; D gene: NA; J gene: TRBJ2-3; clone size: NA; CDR3 protein: CASSHRGLGDTQYF; CDR3 DNA: TGTGCCAGCAGTCACAGGGGACTCGGGGATACGCAGTATTTT
V gene: TRBV9; D gene: NA; J gene: TRBJ1-5; clone size: NA; CDR3 protein: CASSGRDSNQPQHF; CDR3 DNA: TGTGCCAGCAGCGGGAGAGATAGCAATCAGCCCCAGCATTTT
V gene: TRBV27; D gene: TRBD2; J gene: TRBJ2-1; clone size: NA; CDR3 protein: CASRKRGGSAEQFF; CDR3 DNA: TGTGCCAGCAGAAAACGGGGGGGGTCGGCGGAGCAGTTCTTC
V gene: TRBV9; D gene: TRBD2; J gene: TRBJ2-1; clone size: NA; CDR3 protein: CASSALADYNEQFF; CDR3 DNA: TGTGCCAGCAGCGCGCTAGCGGACTACAATGAGCAGTTCTTC
V gene: TRBV10-3; D gene: TRBD1; J gene: TRBJ1-1; clone size: once; CDR3 protein: CATQGMDTEAFF; CDR3 DNA: TGTGCCACACAGGGGATGGACACTGAAGCTTTCTTT
V gene: TRBV11-3; D gene: NA; J gene: TRBJ2-2; clone size: few; CDR3 protein: CASSGLSGELFF; CDR3 DNA: TGTGCCAGCAGCGGACTCTCCGGGGAGCTGTTTTTT
V gene: TRBV2; D gene: TRBD2; J gene: TRBJ2-7; clone size: once; CDR3 protein: CASSERLAPEQYF; CDR3 DNA: TGTGCCAGCAGTGAGCGACTAGCACCCGAGCAGTACTTC
V gene: TRBV9; D gene: TRBD2; J gene: TRBJ2-1; clone size: NA; CDR3 protein: CASSGRDYYNEQFF; CDR3 DNA: TGTGCCAGCAGCGGGAGGGACTACTACAATGAGCAGTTCTTC